This T cell receptor (beta chain) was documented in a study of OX40 agonist ivuxolimab in advanced cancers. Study-wide background: Three patients had partial responses: one hepatocellular carcinoma, two cutaneous melanoma. Study-level findings and limits: Partial responders at 0.1-3.0 mg/kg showed near-lowest clonal expansion. Clonal expansion by week 6 occurred in CD4+ and CD8+ blood T cells (at 0.1 to 3.0 mg/kg).

With regard to this clone: The antigen is not known.

The CDR3 runs 17 residues. Germline assignment: CDR1 MNHEY and CDR2 SMNVEV (reference sequence). Trimming cost V 8 bases and J 8 bases; bases outside gene matches: 18. Blood was sampled at baseline, cycle 4 day 1, and cycle 7 day 1. The data were produced by immunoSEQ multiplex PCR, yet TCRdb's version contains in-frame clones alone and is incomplete. The data show some 64,000 clones, nearly 90% seen once. The sample consisted of CD4+ or CD8+ T cells sorted from blood, taken in a trial of the OX40 agonist ivuxolimab. This clonotype was sampled from an adult with an advanced solid tumor such as melanoma, head and neck, liver or kidney cancer. The gene calls are TRBV27 and TRBJ1-3; TRBD1 agrees at 10 bases. The CDR3 loop is CASPLDRGRHRTDTIYF. CDR3 nucleotides: TGTGCCAGCCCCCTGGACAGGGGGAGACATCGAACGGACACCATATATTTT.